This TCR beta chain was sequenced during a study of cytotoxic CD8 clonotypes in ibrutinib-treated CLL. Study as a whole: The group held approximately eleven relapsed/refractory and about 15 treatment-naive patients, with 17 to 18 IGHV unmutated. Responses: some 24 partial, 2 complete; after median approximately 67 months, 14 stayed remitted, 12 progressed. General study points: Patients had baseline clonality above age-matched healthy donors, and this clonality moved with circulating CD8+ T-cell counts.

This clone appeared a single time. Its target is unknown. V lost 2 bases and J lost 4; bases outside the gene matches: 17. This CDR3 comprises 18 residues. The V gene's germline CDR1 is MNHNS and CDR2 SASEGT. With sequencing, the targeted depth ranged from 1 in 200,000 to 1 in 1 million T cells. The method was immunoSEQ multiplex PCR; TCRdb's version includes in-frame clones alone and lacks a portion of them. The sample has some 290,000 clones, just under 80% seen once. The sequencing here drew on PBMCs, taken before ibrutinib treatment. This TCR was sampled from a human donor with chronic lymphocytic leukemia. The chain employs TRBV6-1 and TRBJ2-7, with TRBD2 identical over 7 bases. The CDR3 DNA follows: TGTGCCAGCAGTGAATTTGGCAGCCTAACGCGGGAGTGGTACGAGCAGTACTTC. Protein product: CASSEFGSLTREWYEQYF.